The 29 T cell receptor beta chains given below trace back to one sample, sequenced in a study of T cell repertoires in cytomegalovirus infection. MiXCR, applied by TCRdb to the reads, yields one record per CDR3 protein. The table includes around 200,000 distinct CDR3 sequences, 17% detected once. The sample was CD8+ T cells from PBMCs. These receptors were collected from a human donor in good health (CMV status not recorded). Some clones in this sample may be carry-over from other donors' samples.

The count of this clonotype is one. The chain is built from TRBV14 and TRBJ2-3; D remains ambiguous. The V end was cut by 0 bases, the J end by 3 bases, with 10 bases between. Germline V gene sequence: CDR1 SGHDN, CDR2 FVKESK. The CDR3 is 15 residues long. CDR3 in amino acids: CASSQEGFSTDTQYF. In DNA form, the CDR3 reads TGTGCCAGCAGCCAAGAGGGGTTCTCGACAGATACGCAGTATTTT.

The chain recombines TRBV19 with TRBJ2-3; TRBD2 might be the D (5 bases). V was trimmed by 3 bases and J by 3 bases, leaving 10 bases between them. CDR1 LNHDA and CDR2 SQIVND come from the germline V gene (reference sequence). This CDR3 is built from 14 residues. CDR3 DNA sequence: TGTGCCAGTAGTATCACGGGAATAACAGATACGCAGTATTTT. Its translation: CASSITGITDTQYF.

This clonotype was counted only a few times. This chain links TRBV5-8 with TRBJ2-2; TRBD1 or TRBD2 may be the D gene (5 bases each). CDR3 size: 14 residues. Germline loops: CDR1 SGHTS, CDR2 YDEGEE. V was clipped by 4 bases and J by 7 bases, with 14 bases between them. The CDR3 loop is CASSPTGGSGELFF. CDR3 in DNA: TGTGCCAGCAGCCCAACAGGTGGGAGCGGGGAGCTGTTTTTT.

This clonotype was counted a few times. V is TRBV4-1 and J is TRBJ2-2; 9 positions match TRBD1. Germline assignment: CDR1 MGHRA and CDR2 YSYEKL. Germline trimming cut 2 bases from V and 4 bases from J; bases unmatched to any gene: 8. The CDR3 is made up of 17 amino acids. CDR3 sequence (DNA): TGCGCCAGCAGCCAACTTGGGACAGGGTACCGCACCGGGGAGCTGTTTTTT. Protein product: CASSQLGTGYRTGELFF.

Worth noting for this clonotype: This likely comes from a read error, as the CDR3 has no conserved phenylalanine or tryptophan at its end. V is TRBV4-1 and J is TRBJ2-3, with D uncertain. The CDR3 is made up of 15 amino acids. V was cut by 1 base and J by 3 bases, with 11 bases left in between. Germline CDR1 MGHRA, CDR2 YSYEKL. The CDR3 region is CASSQALRGTDTQYL. The CDR3 DNA reads TGCGCCAGCAGCCAAGCCCTCCGAGGTACAGATACGCAGTATTTA.

The gene calls are TRBV6-5 and TRBJ2-2, with a tentative D call TRBD1 (6 bases). Trimming took off 6 bases at V and 0 bases at J, with 11 bases between the two ends. This CDR3 region has 15 residues. Germline V lookup: CDR1 MNHEY, CDR2 SVGAGI. In nucleotides, the CDR3 is TGTGCCAGCAGACTCGACAGGTCGAACACCGGGGAGCTGTTTTTT. Protein: CASRLDRSNTGELFF.

The CDR3 here is CASSFRDRGTDTQYF. The CDR3 DNA reads as TGCGCCAGCAGCTTCCGGGACAGGGGTACAGATACGCAGTATTTT. This chain uses TRBV5-1 with TRBJ2-3; 10 bases are shared with TRBD1. In germline, CDR1 is SGHRS, CDR2 YFSETQ. After removal of 2 bases from V and 3 bases from J, the junction contained 3 bases not matched to a gene. This CDR3 region has 15 residues.

This clonotype was seen more than once but under ten times. The chain is built from TRBV7-2 and TRBJ2-1; 7 bases align to TRBD1. This CDR3 comprises 16 residues. Trimming at V came to 1 base and at J to 2 bases, leaving 5 bases not matched to a gene. Germline V CDR1 and CDR2: SGHTA, FQGNSA. The CDR3: CASSLVRQGTYNEQFF. CDR3 in DNA: TGTGCCAGCAGCTTAGTCCGACAGGGTACCTACAATGAGCAGTTCTTC.

This clonotype was recorded at least ten times. J is TRBJ2-2 and V is TRBV28; D is possibly TRBD1 or TRBD2 (5 bases each). V shed 3 bases and J shed 5 bases, with 10 bases lying between them. CDR3 length equals 14 residues. Germline V lookup: CDR1 MDHEN, CDR2 SYDVKM. The DNA of the CDR3 is TGTGCCAGCAGTTTCGGGACGGGGACCGGGGAGCTGTTTTTT. Protein product: CASSFGTGTGELFF.

V usage is TRBV28 and J usage is TRBJ1-2, with D unclear. This CDR3 contains 14 residues. Trimming removed 5 bases at V and 5 bases at J, with 15 bases between. Per the germline V gene, CDR1 is MDHEN and CDR2 is SYDVKM. The CDR3 DNA is TGTGCCAGCAGTCCATCCGGCAGGAAATATGGCTACACCTTC. It translates to CASSPSGRKYGYTF.

This clonotype was seen only a few times. The genes are TRBV7-2 and TRBJ1-1, with TRBD1 as a possible D gene (5 bases). The CDR3 extends over 13 amino acids. V was trimmed by 7 bases and J by 4 bases, leaving 13 bases between them. CDR1 is SGHTA and CDR2 is FQGNSA in the germline V gene. The CDR3 here is CASIGDGGTEAFF. CDR3 bases: TGTGCCAGCATCGGGGACGGCGGCACTGAAGCTTTCTTT.

This clonotype was found a few times. The rearrangement links TRBV7-2 to TRBJ1-2, with D possibly being TRBD1 (6 bases). There are 13 residues in the CDR3. Deletions cut 3 bases from V and 6 bases from J, with 11 bases between. The germline CDR1 and CDR2 sequences are SGHTA and FQGNSA. CDR3 bases: TGTGCCAGCAGCTTTTCAGGGGTTGATGGCTACACCTTC. It translates to CASSFSGVDGYTF.

The CDR3, as DNA: TGTGCCAGCAGTTCCGGGACAGAGGAGTTCTTC. The encoded protein is CASSSGTEEFF. This chain links TRBV7-2 with TRBJ2-1; TRBD1 matches 7 bases. V shed 6 bases and J 14 bases; nucleotides not matched to a gene: 7. The V gene's germline CDR1 is SGHTA and CDR2 FQGNSA. This CDR3 is built from 11 residues.

Comments on this clonotype: The germline gene is not matched at one end of the junction; a read error may be the cause. CDR3 amino acids: CANSQDLLYEQYF. The CDR3 nucleotides are TGTGCCAACAGCCAAGATCTCCTTTACGAGCAGTACTTC. The chain joins TRBV4-2 to TRBJ2-7; D is uncertain. The V gene's germline CDR1 is LGHNA and CDR2 YNFKEQ. This CDR3 is 13 amino acids long.

This clonotype was seen only a few times. V usage is TRBV7-2 and J usage is TRBJ2-3; TRBD1 matches at 9 bases. V shed 7 bases and J 4 bases; nucleotides not matched to a gene: 9. The CDR3 runs to 15 residues. From germline, CDR1 is SGHTA and CDR2 FQGNSA. CDR3: CASIDPGQGPDTQYF. Written as DNA, the CDR3 is TGTGCCAGCATCGATCCGGGACAGGGTCCAGATACGCAGTATTTT.

Written as DNA, the CDR3 is TGTGCCAGCAGTGAAGTGGGGACTCCGGGGTACACTGAAGCTTTCTTT. Translating it yields CASSEVGTPGYTEAFF. This chain connects TRBV6-1 to TRBJ1-1; tentatively, D is TRBD1 (5 bases). With 1 base removed from V and 3 bases from J, the gap between germline ends came to 15 bases. CDR1 and CDR2 from the germline V gene are MNHNS and SASEGT. This CDR3 comprises 16 residues.

There are a few counts of this clonotype. The chain joins TRBV29-1 to TRBJ2-1; D remains ambiguous. The ends were cut back, 6 bases at V and 3 bases at J, with 15 bases in the middle. Germline assignment: CDR1 SQVTM and CDR2 ANQGSEA. This CDR3 comprises 14 residues. The CDR3 DNA reads as TGCAGCGTGGGAAGCCGAGGATTCTACAATGAGCAGTTCTTC. Amino acid sequence: CSVGSRGFYNEQFF.

There are many counts of this clonotype. The chain couples TRBV7-2 to TRBJ1-1; a possible D gene is TRBD1 (6 bases). From germline, CDR1 is SGHTA and CDR2 FQGNSA. The V end lost 0 bases, the J end lost 2 bases, and 10 bases lay between the germline ends. The CDR3 runs to 15 residues. This chain's CDR3 is CASSLARTVNTEAFF. Here the CDR3 DNA reads TGTGCCAGCAGCTTAGCCCGGACAGTAAACACTGAAGCTTTCTTT.

The chain has TRBV6-5 and TRBJ2-1, with D tentatively TRBD2 (6 bases). Germline lookup yields CDR1 MNHEY and CDR2 SVGAGI. V shed 7 bases and J shed 6 bases, with 13 bases lying between them. The CDR3 loop spans 13 amino acids. The CDR3 region is CASNRLGLNEQFF. DNA for the CDR3: TGTGCCAGCAACCGACTAGGCCTCAATGAGCAGTTCTTC.

In its sample, this clonotype was seen a few times. One end of the junction varies from germline; a read error may be responsible. The chain uses TRBV12-3 or TRBV12-4 and TRBJ1-1; perhaps TRBD1 as D (5 bases). This CDR3 contains 15 residues. DNA for the CDR3: TGTACCAGCTTGCCCGGGTCAGGGTTGAACACTGAAGCTTTCTTT. This translates into CTSLPGSGLNTEAFF.

This clonotype was counted at least ten times. The chain uses TRBV4-1 and TRBJ1-2; TRBD1 agrees at 9 bases. The ends lost 3 bases at V and 4 bases at J; junction bases unmatched: 12. Per germline, CDR1 MGHRA and CDR2 YSYEKL. CDR3 length: 17 residues. In DNA, the CDR3 is TGCGCCAGCAGCCAGGACTCGGACAGGGGAAATCTCTATGGCTACACCTTC. It is translated as CASSQDSDRGNLYGYTF.

The V and J genes are TRBV7-2 and TRBJ2-1; 9 nucleotides line up with TRBD1. With 5 bases clipped from V and 6 bases from J, the junction kept 5 bases outside the gene matches. The germline CDR1 and CDR2 sequences are SGHTA and FQGNSA. The CDR3 is 14 residues long. The CDR3 reads CASSLQGALNEQFF. CDR3 DNA sequence: TGTGCCAGCAGCCTACAGGGGGCACTCAATGAGCAGTTCTTC. Based on the CDR3 plus reference TRBV7-2 and TRBJ2-1, the full variable domain is GAGVSQSPSNKVTEKGKDVELRCDPISGHTALYWYRQSLGQGLEFLIYFQGNSAPDKSGLPSDRFSAERTGGSVSTLTIQRTQQEDSAVYLCASSLQGALNEQFFGPGTRLTVL.

The rearrangement joins TRBV6-5 to TRBJ2-7; possibly TRBD1 or TRBD2 for D (5 bases each). The CDR3 sequence is 16 residues long. CDR1 and CDR2 from the germline V gene are MNHEY and SVGAGI. The V gene lost 7 bases and the J gene lost 2 bases, with 21 bases spanning the gap. DNA of the CDR3: TGTGCCAGCAAAGGTACCGGGACGGAATATACCTACGAGCAGTACTTC. It yields the protein CASKGTGTEYTYEQYF.

The V and J genes are TRBV6-5 and TRBJ2-7; TRBD1 might be the D (6 bases). The CDR3 is made up of 15 amino acids. Trimming left V 2 bases short and J 5 bases short, with 16 bases between. Germline V CDR1 and CDR2: MNHEY, SVGAGI. The CDR3 DNA reads TGTGCCAGCAGTTACCCAGGGGCTTACGGTGACGAGCAGTACTTC. Encoded protein: CASSYPGAYGDEQYF.

The chain uses TRBV6-1 and TRBJ1-5; 7 nucleotides line up with TRBD1. Germline V gene data show CDR1 as MNHNS and CDR2 as SASEGT. The CDR3 sequence is 15 residues long. With V trimmed by 2 bases and J by 1 base, 2 bases remained unmatched. The CDR3 region has the DNA TGTGCCAGCAGTGAATGGGGACAGAGCAATCAGCCCCAGCATTTT. Translating gives CASSEWGQSNQPQHF.

This clonotype showed up just a few times. The chain joins TRBV6-5 to TRBJ2-7; 7 bases fit TRBD1. The CDR3 is made up of 15 amino acids. Germline loops: CDR1 MNHEY, CDR2 SVGAGI. V shed 4 bases and J 1 base; nucleotides not matched to a gene: 7. CDR3: CASSSLRDSSYEQYF. CDR3 sequence (DNA): TGTGCCAGCAGTTCCCTCCGGGACAGTTCCTACGAGCAGTACTTC.

The rearrangement joins TRBV6-5 to TRBJ2-1, with D unresolved. The CDR3 extends over 13 amino acids. Germline V gene data show CDR1 as MNHEY and CDR2 as SVGAGI. V was clipped by 0 bases and J by 6 bases, with 6 bases between them. The CDR3 spells CASSYSSANEQFF. CDR3 bases: TGTGCCAGCAGTTACTCATCGGCCAATGAGCAGTTCTTC.

Here the CDR3 reads CASSLDSSTNEKLFF. The CDR3 region has the DNA TGTGCCAGCAGCCTAGACAGTTCAACTAATGAAAAACTGTTTTTT. The rearrangement links TRBV6-5 to TRBJ1-4; possibly TRBD1 for D (5 bases). V was shortened by 6 bases and J by 0 bases, with 11 bases between the two germline ends. Germline V lookup: CDR1 MNHEY, CDR2 SVGAGI. The CDR3 loop spans 15 amino acids.

This chain connects TRBV20-1 to TRBJ2-7; 7 nucleotides agree with TRBD2. V lost 3 bases, J lost 3 bases, and 5 bases stayed unmatched. The CDR3 loop spans 13 amino acids. Germline V gives CDR1 DFQATT, CDR2 SNEGSKA (reference sequence). CDR3 region: CSARSAGDYEQYF. The CDR3 DNA is TGCAGTGCTAGGTCTGCGGGGGACTACGAGCAGTACTTC.